This TCR beta chain was captured in a study of T cells in Graves' hyperthyroidism and ophthalmopathy. General study findings and limits: Most expanded thyroid clonotypes above 0.001 recurred in blood.

Under 3 months was the duration of disease in ophthalmopathy patients, who also had a Clinical Activity Score of at least 3 and a NOSPECS grade of at least 4. For the diagnoses, clinical symptoms, serum thyroxine and TRAb, thyroid ultrasound and orbital computed tomography were used. The length of the CDR3 is 14 residues. V trimming: 7 bases; J trimming: 6 bases; junction bases outside the gene matches: 9. Germline lookup yields CDR1 MNHEY and CDR2 SVGEGT. It was RNA transcripts that yielded the amplified TCR beta CDR3 regions. In the first-round RT-PCR of the TCR CDR3, the HTBI primer set was used. One entry per CDR3 protein results from TCRdb running MiXCR on the multiplex PCR reads. The sample contains some 530,000 distinct CDR3 sequences, 22% of which appear only once. In the case of this clonotype: The antigen remains unidentified.

The TCR sequence derives from a woman in her 70s with Graves' ophthalmopathy. The rearrangement joins TRBV6-2 or TRBV6-3 to TRBJ2-3; 8 positions agree with TRBD2. The sequenced material came from blood. This CDR3 reads CASKPAGVTDTQYF. In nucleotides, the CDR3 is TGTGCCAGCAAGCCAGCGGGAGTAACTGATACGCAGTATTTT.